This is a list of T cell receptor beta chains from one sample in a study of PD-1 blockade in mismatch repair-deficient tumors. Produced via immunoSEQ multiplex PCR; TCRdb's table is partial and in-frame only. The table lists approximately 25,000 clones, nearly 85% of them singletons. This material consisted of peripheral blood, taken 12 weeks after starting pembrolizumab. The receptors were sampled from an adult with mismatch repair-deficient cancer. CDR3s include the opening cysteine and the closing phenylalanine or tryptophan. D genes are given only for firm matches. Clone size is not always given. Where it is, it says once, few, many or a class for expanded clones.

j_gene	d_gene	abundance	v_gene	CDR3nt	CDR3aa
TRBJ2-7	TRBD2	.	TRBV4-1	TGCGCCAGCAGCCAAGATCAGAGACTAGCGGGAGGGATAAACTACGAGCAGTACTTC	CASSQDQRLAGGINYEQYF
TRBJ2-3	.	.	TRBV27	TGTGCCAGCAGTTTATCGGGAATCACAGATACGCAGTATTTT	CASSLSGITDTQYF
TRBJ1-5	.	few	TRBV6-5	TGTGCCAGCACCCAACCAAGTCAGCCCCAGCATTTT	CASTQPSQPQHF
TRBJ2-1	.	once	TRBV6-6	TGTGCCAGCAGTTACGAGCAGGGCTATGAGCAGTTCTTC	CASSYEQGYEQFF
TRBJ1-2	.	.	TRBV6-5	TGTGCCAGCAGTTCCGATTCAGGGCGAGGCTACACCTTC	CASSSDSGRGYTF
TRBJ2-1	TRBD2	.	TRBV6-6	TGTGCCAGCAGTCGGACTAGCGGTAGCTCCTACAATGAGCAGTTCTTC	CASSRTSGSSYNEQFF
TRBJ1-4	TRBD1	once	TRBV19	TGTGCCAGTAGTAAATCGACAGGGAAGGAAAAACTGTTTTTT	CASSKSTGKEKLFF
TRBJ2-7	TRBD1	.	TRBV19	TGTGCCGGAGCCGAGGGGGCCTTTGTATACGAGCAGTACTTC	CAGAEGAFVYEQYF
TRBJ1-6	.	.	TRBV7-9	TGTGCCAGCAGCAGGGGGGGTGATTCACCCCTCCACTTT	CASSRGGDSPLHF
TRBJ1-4	.	.	TRBV18	TGTGCCAGCTCACCCAGGGCACCGGTAAAACTGTTTTTT	CASSPRAPVKLFF
TRBJ2-4	TRBD1	.	TRBV28	TGTGCCAGCAGTTTCCGGGACAGTGTTTGGGCCAAAAACATTCAGTACTTC	CASSFRDSVWAKNIQYF
TRBJ2-7	.	.	TRBV7-2	TGTGCCAGCAGCTTACTAGGGGGTTGGGACGAGCAGTACTTC	CASSLLGGWDEQYF
TRBJ2-2	.	.	TRBV14	TGTGCCCCCCCTTCCGGGACAAAAAGGACCGGGGAGCTGTTTTTT	CAPPSGTKRTGELFF
TRBJ2-7	.	.	TRBV6-1	TGTGCCAGCAGTCGGAGACAGGAGTCCTACGAGCAGTACTTC	CASSRRQESYEQYF
TRBJ1-1	TRBD1	once	TRBV9	TGTGCCAGTGGACAGGGGGCGAACACTGAAGCTTTCTTT	CASGQGANTEAFF
TRBJ1-2	.	.	TRBV7-6	TGTGCCAGCAGCTTATCGTCTGGTTATGGCTACACCTTC	CASSLSSGYGYTF
TRBJ2-7	.	.	TRBV7-2	TGTGCCAGCAGCTTAGCGGCAGCCTACGAGCAGTACTTC	CASSLAAAYEQYF
TRBJ2-5	.	.	TRBV5-4	TGTGCCAGCAGCTTGCTAGGGGGCCAAGAGACCCAGTACTTC	CASSLLGGQETQYF
TRBJ2-3	.	.	TRBV5-4	TGTGCCAGCAGCTTGGGGGATACGCAGTATTTT	CASSLGDTQYF
TRBJ1-2	TRBD1	.	TRBV7-9	TGTGCCAGCAGCCCTGACAGGGGGGTCGACTATGGCTACACCTTC	CASSPDRGVDYGYTF
TRBJ2-3	TRBD2	.	TRBV9	TGTGCCAGCAGCGTAAGCGGGGGGGGACAGAACACAGATACGCAGTATTTT	CASSVSGGGQNTDTQYF
TRBJ2-7	.	.	TRBV7-2	TGTGCCAGCAGCTTACAACAGATACCCTACGAGCAGTACTTC	CASSLQQIPYEQYF
TRBJ1-2	.	.	TRBV30	TGTGCCTGGAGGTACCCGGGAAACTATGGCTACACCTTC	CAWRYPGNYGYTF
TRBJ2-1	TRBD2	.	TRBV6-5	TGTGCCAGCAGTTACTCGACTAGCGGGACGAGGGAGCAGTTCTTC	CASSYSTSGTREQFF
TRBJ2-2	.	.	TRBV11-3	TGTGCCAGCAGCTCCAGGGTCACCGGGGAGCTGTTTTTT	CASSSRVTGELFF
TRBJ1-2	.	.	TRBV5-5	TGTGCCAGCAGCTTTGAAGTTCGTTGGGGACCCTATGGCTACACCTTC	CASSFEVRWGPYGYTF
TRBJ1-5	.	.	TRBV19	TGTGCCAGTATCGGGGCCCGGGGCAATCAGCCCCAGCATTTT	CASIGARGNQPQHF
TRBJ1-1	TRBD1	.	TRBV7-9	TGTGCCAGCAGCCGAACAGGGGTGGGGAACACTGAAGCTTTCTTT	CASSRTGVGNTEAFF
TRBJ2-7	TRBD2	.	TRBV5-6	TGTGCCAGCAGCGGGTGGACTAGCGGGACTTACGAGCAGTACTTC	CASSGWTSGTYEQYF
TRBJ2-5	.	.	TRBV5-8	TGTGCCAGCAGCTTGTTGTTGACAGACCGAAAGACCCAGTACTTC	CASSLLLTDRKTQYF
TRBJ2-7	TRBD2	few	TRBV6-5	TGTGCCAGCAGTTCCGGACTAGCCTCCTACGAGCAGTACTTC	CASSSGLASYEQYF
TRBJ1-3	.	.	TRBV6-6	TGTGCCAGCAGGGACCCACAGGGAGGTGGAAACACCATATATTTT	CASRDPQGGGNTIYF
TRBJ1-3	.	.	TRBV7-9	TGTGCCAGCAGCGAGATAGGGGGAGGTGGAAACACCATATATTTT	CASSEIGGGGNTIYF
TRBJ2-1	.	.	TRBV5-1	TGCGCCAGCAGCTTGGCCAACCCCACCTACAATGAGCAGTTCTTC	CASSLANPTYNEQFF
TRBJ2-2	TRBD1	once	TRBV4-1	TGCGCCAGCCGACGGCCTGGGGACAGGGGGAAGACCGGGGAGCTGTTTTTT	CASRRPGDRGKTGELFF
TRBJ1-4	TRBD1	.	TRBV5-1	TGCGCCAGCAGCTTGGAACCCAGGGGGCCGGCTAATGAAAAACTGTTTTTT	CASSLEPRGPANEKLFF
TRBJ1-4	TRBD1	.	TRBV6-1	TGTGCCAGCAGTGTAAGGGGGCTGAGTGAAAAACTGTTTTTT	CASSVRGLSEKLFF
TRBJ2-1	TRBD2	.	TRBV5-6	TGTGCCAGCAGCCCGGGGACTAGGTATGAGCAGTTCTTC	CASSPGTRYEQFF
TRBJ2-2	.	.	TRBV11-2	TGTGCCAGCAGCTTAGGCTTCAGGGGCCCGAACACCGGGGAGCTGTTTTTT	CASSLGFRGPNTGELFF
TRBJ2-6	.	.	TRBV5-6	TGTGCCAGCAGCTTGTGGGTGGGTGGGGCCAACGTCCTGACTTTC	CASSLWVGGANVLTF
TRBJ2-7	TRBD2	.	TRBV13	TGTGCCAGCAGCGTAGCGGGAGGGCGGTCCTACGAGCAGTACTTC	CASSVAGGRSYEQYF
TRBJ2-3	.	.	TRBV7-9	TGTGCCAGCAGCCGCCCAGCGGCAGGCACAGATACGCAGTATTTT	CASSRPAAGTDTQYF
TRBJ2-5	.	.	TRBV21-1	TGTGCCAGCAGCAATAGGTTCCCTACGGGGGAGACCCAGTACTTC	CASSNRFPTGETQYF
TRBJ1-3	.	.	TRBV28	TGTGCCAGCAGTTTTGGAAACACCATATATTTT	CASSFGNTIYF
TRBJ2-1	TRBD1	.	TRBV18	TGTGCCAGCTCACCCGGGACAGACAACACGTTCTTC	CASSPGTDNTFF
TRBJ2-7	TRBD1	.	TRBV11-2	TGTGCCAGCAGCTCCCGGGACAGGGGGTTTGCCTACGAGCAGTACTTC	CASSSRDRGFAYEQYF
TRBJ2-1	.	.	TRBV11-2	TGTGCCAGCAGCTTACTTGGGGGACGGGACAATGAGCAGTTCTTC	CASSLLGGRDNEQFF
TRBJ2-5	TRBD1	.	TRBV4-1	TGCGCCAGCAGCCAAGCTCAATCCCGTCAGGGGGACGTACAAGAGACCCAGTACTTC	CASSQAQSRQGDVQETQYF
TRBJ1-1	TRBD1	.	TRBV11-2	TGTGCCAGCAGCTTGGACGAAACCGGGACAGGGAGAATGAACACTGAAGCTTTCTTT	CASSLDETGTGRMNTEAFF
TRBJ2-5	.	once	TRBV20-1	TGCAGTGCCCTACCCAAAGAGACCCAGTACTTC	CSALPKETQYF
TRBJ1-1	.	.	TRBV6-5	TGTGCCAGCGATTCGGGAAGGGAAAACACTGAAGCTTTCTTT	CASDSGRENTEAFF
TRBJ1-2	.	.	TRBV4-2	TGTGCCAGCAGCCAAGAGGGTACGTCCTATGGCTACACCTTC	CASSQEGTSYGYTF
TRBJ1-2	.	.	TRBV4-1	TGCGCCAGCAGCCAAAGCACCTCGGGGTCCTATGGCTACACCTTC	CASSQSTSGSYGYTF
TRBJ2-1	TRBD2	.	TRBV27	TGTGCCACCCAGCCACAAACCGGGACTAGAAGGTCCTACAATGAGCAGTTCTTC	CATQPQTGTRRSYNEQFF